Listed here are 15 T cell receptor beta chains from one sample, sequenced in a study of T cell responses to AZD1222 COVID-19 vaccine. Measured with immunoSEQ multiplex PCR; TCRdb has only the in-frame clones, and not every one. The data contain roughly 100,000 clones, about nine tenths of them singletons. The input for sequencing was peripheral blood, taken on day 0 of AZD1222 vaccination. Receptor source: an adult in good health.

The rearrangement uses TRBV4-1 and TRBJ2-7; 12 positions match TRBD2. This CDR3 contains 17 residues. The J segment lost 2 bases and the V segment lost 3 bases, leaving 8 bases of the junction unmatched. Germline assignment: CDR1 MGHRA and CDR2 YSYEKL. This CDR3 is CASSQVTSGSATYEQYF. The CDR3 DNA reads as TGCGCCAGCAGCCAGGTGACTAGCGGGAGCGCTACCTACGAGCAGTACTTC.

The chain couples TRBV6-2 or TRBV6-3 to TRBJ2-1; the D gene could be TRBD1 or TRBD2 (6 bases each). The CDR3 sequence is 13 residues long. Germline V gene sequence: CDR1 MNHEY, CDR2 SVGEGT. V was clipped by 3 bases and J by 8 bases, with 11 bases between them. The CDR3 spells CASSYLRGDEQFF. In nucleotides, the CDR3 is TGTGCCAGCAGTTATTTGAGGGGGGATGAGCAGTTCTTC.

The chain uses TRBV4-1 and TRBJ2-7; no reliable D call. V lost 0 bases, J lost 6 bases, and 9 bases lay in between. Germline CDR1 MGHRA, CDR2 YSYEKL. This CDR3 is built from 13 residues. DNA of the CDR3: TGCGCCAGCAGCCAAGAGAATCTGGCCGAGCAGTACTTC. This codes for CASSQENLAEQYF.

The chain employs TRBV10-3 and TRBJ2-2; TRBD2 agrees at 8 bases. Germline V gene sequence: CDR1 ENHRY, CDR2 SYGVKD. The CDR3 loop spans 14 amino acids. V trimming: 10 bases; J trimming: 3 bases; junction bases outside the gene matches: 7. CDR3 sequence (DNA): TGTGCCACCCAGCGGGAGAGGGACACCGGGGAGCTGTTTTTT. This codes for CATQRERDTGELFF.

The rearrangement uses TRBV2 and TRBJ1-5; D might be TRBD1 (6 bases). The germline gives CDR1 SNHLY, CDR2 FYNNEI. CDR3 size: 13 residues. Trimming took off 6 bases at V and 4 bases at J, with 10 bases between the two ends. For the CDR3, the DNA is TGTGCCAGCAGGCGAGGGGGAAATCAGCCCCAGCATTTT. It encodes CASRRGGNQPQHF.

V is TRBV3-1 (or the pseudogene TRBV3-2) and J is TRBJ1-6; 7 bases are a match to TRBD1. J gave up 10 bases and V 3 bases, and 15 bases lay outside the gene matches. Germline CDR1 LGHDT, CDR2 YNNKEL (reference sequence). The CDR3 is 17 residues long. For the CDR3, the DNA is TGTGCCAGCAGCCAGCGGGACAGCCTGGGGGGTAGGTCACCCCTCCACTTT. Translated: CASSQRDSLGGRSPLHF.

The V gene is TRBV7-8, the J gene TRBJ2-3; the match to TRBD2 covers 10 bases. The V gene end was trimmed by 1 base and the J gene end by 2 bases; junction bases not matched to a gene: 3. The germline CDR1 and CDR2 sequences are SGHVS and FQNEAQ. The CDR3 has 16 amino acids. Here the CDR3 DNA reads TGTGCCAGCAGCTTAGGACTAGCGGGCACCACAGATACGCAGTATTTT. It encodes CASSLGLAGTTDTQYF.

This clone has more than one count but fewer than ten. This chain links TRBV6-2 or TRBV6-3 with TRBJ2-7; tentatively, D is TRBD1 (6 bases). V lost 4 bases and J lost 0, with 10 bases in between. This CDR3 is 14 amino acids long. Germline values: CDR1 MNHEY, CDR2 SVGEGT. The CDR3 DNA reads TGTGCCAGCAGTTTAGGACAGAGCTCCTACGAGCAGTACTTC. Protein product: CASSLGQSSYEQYF.

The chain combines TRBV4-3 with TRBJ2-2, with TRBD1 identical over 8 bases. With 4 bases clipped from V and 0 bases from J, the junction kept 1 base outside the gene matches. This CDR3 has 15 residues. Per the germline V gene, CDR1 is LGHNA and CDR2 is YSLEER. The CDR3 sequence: CASSPTGANTGELFF. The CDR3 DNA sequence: TGCGCCAGCAGCCCGACAGGGGCGAACACCGGGGAGCTGTTTTTT.

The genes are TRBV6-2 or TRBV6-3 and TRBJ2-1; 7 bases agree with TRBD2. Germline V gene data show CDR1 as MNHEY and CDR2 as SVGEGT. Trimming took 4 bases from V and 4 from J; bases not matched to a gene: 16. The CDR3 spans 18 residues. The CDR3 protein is CASSSQGVGLAVYNEQFF. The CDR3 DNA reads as TGTGCCAGCAGTTCTCAGGGAGTGGGGCTAGCGGTATACAATGAGCAGTTCTTC.

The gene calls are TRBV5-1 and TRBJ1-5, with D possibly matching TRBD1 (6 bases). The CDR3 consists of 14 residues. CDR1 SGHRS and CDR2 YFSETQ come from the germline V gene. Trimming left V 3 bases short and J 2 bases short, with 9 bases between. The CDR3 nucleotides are TGCGCCAGCAGCTCTGGGGGCGGCAATCAGCCCCAGCATTTT. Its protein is CASSSGGGNQPQHF.

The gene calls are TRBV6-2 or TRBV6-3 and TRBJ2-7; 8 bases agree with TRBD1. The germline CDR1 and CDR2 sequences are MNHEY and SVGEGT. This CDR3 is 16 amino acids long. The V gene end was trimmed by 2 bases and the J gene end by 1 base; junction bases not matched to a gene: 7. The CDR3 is CASSYVTGEPSYEQYF. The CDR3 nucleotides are TGTGCCAGCAGTTACGTGACAGGGGAGCCTTCCTACGAGCAGTACTTC.

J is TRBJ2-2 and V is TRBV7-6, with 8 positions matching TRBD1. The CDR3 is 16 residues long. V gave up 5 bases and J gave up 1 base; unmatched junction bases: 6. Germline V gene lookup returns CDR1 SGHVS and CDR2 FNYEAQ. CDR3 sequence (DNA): TGTGCCAGCAGCCACGCCAGGGGGCAGAACACCGGGGAGCTGTTTTTT. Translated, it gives CASSHARGQNTGELFF.

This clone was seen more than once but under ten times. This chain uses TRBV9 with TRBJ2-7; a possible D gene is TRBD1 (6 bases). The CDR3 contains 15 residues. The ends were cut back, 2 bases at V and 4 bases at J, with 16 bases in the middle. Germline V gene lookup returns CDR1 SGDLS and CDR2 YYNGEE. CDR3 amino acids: CASSVSGTTDYEQYF. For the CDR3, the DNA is TGTGCCAGCAGCGTTAGTGGGACAACGGATTACGAGCAGTACTTC.

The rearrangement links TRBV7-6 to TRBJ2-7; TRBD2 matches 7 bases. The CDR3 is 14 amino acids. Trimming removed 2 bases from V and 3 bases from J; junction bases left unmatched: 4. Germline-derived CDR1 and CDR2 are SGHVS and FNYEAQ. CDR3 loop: CASSLSSGGYEQYF. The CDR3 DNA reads TGTGCCAGCAGCTTATCTAGCGGCGGCTACGAGCAGTACTTC.